This passage covers 4 T cell receptor beta chains from one sample sequenced in a study of tumor and adjacent non-tumor tissue in lung cancer. The template was RNA from unsorted bulk tissue. A modified ARM-PCR protocol with three rounds of nested PCR amplified TCRbeta. MiXCR, applied by TCRdb to the multiplex PCR reads, yields one record per CDR3 protein. The sample has over 100,000 distinct CDR3 sequences; roughly 75% are singletons. Sequenced: lung tumor tissue. Source of these receptors: a woman aged 60 to 75 with non-small cell lung cancer.

Regarding this clonotype: Just one base apart from a much larger clone, this may be a read error. J is TRBJ2-7 and V is TRBV20-1, with 9 bases aligning to TRBD2. V was pared by 7 bases and J by 2 bases, with 6 bases of the junction left unmatched. This CDR3 region has 13 residues. Per germline, CDR1 DFQATT and CDR2 SNEGSKA (reference sequence). The CDR3 DNA reads as TGCAGTGATAGTTCTAGCGGGACCTACGAGCAGTACTTC. Amino acids: CSDSSSGTYEQYF.

A word on this clonotype: One end of the junction fails to match germline, which may point to a read error. The gene calls are TRBV6-6 and TRBJ2-7, with 9 bases lining up with TRBD1. CDR3 length equals 15 residues. Per the germline V gene, CDR1 is MNHNY and CDR2 is SVGAGI (reference sequence). CDR3 DNA: TGTGGCAGCAGTCGCCAGACAGGGGGAGACGGCGAACAGTACTTC. Protein sequence: CGSSRQTGGDGEQYF.

The chain is built from TRBV13 and TRBJ2-1, with 7 bases lining up with TRBD2. CDR1 and CDR2 from the germline V gene are PRHDT and FYEKMQ (reference sequence). The CDR3 contains 16 residues. V shed 5 bases and J 16 bases; nucleotides not matched to a gene: 23. The CDR3 region has the DNA TGTGCCAGCAGCCCTAGCGGACCCCATGAGTCAAATGAGGACTTCTTC. Protein: CASSPSGPHESNEDFF.

About this clonotype itself: Sequence at one end of the junction differs from germline and may be a read error. This chain joins TRBV6-6 and TRBJ2-7; 7 nucleotides match TRBD1. Germline V gene data show CDR1 as MNHNY and CDR2 as SVGAGI (reference sequence). The CDR3 sequence is 15 residues long. Here the CDR3 reads CASSRQTGRDCERYF. The DNA of the CDR3 is TGTGCCAGCAGTCGCCAGACAGGGCGAGACTGCGAGCGGTACTTC.